This T cell receptor beta chain stems from a study of CD8 T cells in Susac syndrome. Healthy donors served as the controls. They were matched for age and sex. Between the trimmed V and J ends, which lost 4 bases and 6 bases, there was a span of 8 bases. The CDR3 spans 12 residues. In germline, CDR1 is SGHAT, CDR2 FQNNGV. The RNA, roughly 0.45 to 1 ug, was put through reverse transcription using random hexamers. The TCR beta CDR3 was amplified by immunoSEQ multiplex PCR across 54 Vbeta, 13 Jbeta. Via MiXCR, TCRdb re-called the immunoSEQ multiplex PCR reads, giving one row per CDR3 protein. The table lists around 50,000 distinct CDR3 sequences, around 92% of them singletons.

This TCR came from a human donor in good health. The chain uses TRBV11-2 and TRBJ2-3; D remains unclear. The sequenced sample consisted of CD8+ T cells from PBMCs. The chain's CDR3 is CASSSDTDTQYF. The CDR3 nucleotides read TGTGCCAGCAGCTCAGACACCGATACGCAGTATTTT.